This T cell receptor beta chain was documented in a study of blood T cell repertoires in COVID-19. The repertoire was sequenced with immunoSEQ multiplex PCR; TCRdb's copy has only in-frame clones and lacks some. In the table there are some 260,000 clones, approximately 80% of which are singletons. The CDR3 sequence is 16 residues long. Trimming cost V 3 bases and J 2 bases, with 14 bases left between them. Germline CDR1 is LNHDA and CDR2 is SQIVND (reference sequence). The clonotype was recovered from a man older than 75 with acute or convalescent COVID-19. Sequenced: peripheral blood. The J gene is TRBJ1-5, the V gene TRBV19; a possible D gene is TRBD1 (5 bases). CDR3 region: CASSIFWQGRNQPQHF. The CDR3 DNA follows: TGTGCCAGTAGTATTTTCTGGCAGGGTCGCAATCAGCCCCAGCATTTT.